Given below is one TCR beta chain in context. This entry comes from a study of control samples from healthy donors and cancer patients. TCRdb's copy holds only in-frame clones and misses some; the assay was immunoSEQ multiplex PCR. Of approximately 160,000 clones listed, about 91% are singletons. Trimming left V 5 bases short and J 5 bases short, with 6 bases between. The germline CDR1 and CDR2 sequences are SGHVS and FQNEAQ. The CDR3 has 11 residues. The material sequenced was blood. This clonotype originated in a woman aged 40 to 55 in good health. The J gene is TRBJ1-2, the V gene TRBV7-8; the D is unclear. The CDR3 protein is CASSPTYGYTF. The CDR3 nucleotides are TGTGCCAGCAGCCCTACTTATGGCTACACCTTC.